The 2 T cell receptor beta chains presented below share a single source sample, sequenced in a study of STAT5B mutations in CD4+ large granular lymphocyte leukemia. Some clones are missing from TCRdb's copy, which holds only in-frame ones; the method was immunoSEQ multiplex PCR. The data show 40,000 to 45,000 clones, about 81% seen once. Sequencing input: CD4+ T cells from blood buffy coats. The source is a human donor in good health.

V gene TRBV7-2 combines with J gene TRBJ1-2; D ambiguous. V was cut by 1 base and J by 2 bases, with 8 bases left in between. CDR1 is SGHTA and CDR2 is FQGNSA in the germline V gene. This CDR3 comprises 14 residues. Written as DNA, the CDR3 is TGTGCCAGCAGCTTAGTGCAGCAGAACTATGGCTACACCTTC. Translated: CASSLVQQNYGYTF.

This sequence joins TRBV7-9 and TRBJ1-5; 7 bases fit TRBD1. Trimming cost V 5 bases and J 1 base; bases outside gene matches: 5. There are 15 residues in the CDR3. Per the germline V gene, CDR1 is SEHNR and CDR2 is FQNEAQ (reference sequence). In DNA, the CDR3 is TGTGCCAGCAGCCGACAGGGAGGGAGCAATCAGCCCCAGCATTTT. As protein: CASSRQGGSNQPQHF.